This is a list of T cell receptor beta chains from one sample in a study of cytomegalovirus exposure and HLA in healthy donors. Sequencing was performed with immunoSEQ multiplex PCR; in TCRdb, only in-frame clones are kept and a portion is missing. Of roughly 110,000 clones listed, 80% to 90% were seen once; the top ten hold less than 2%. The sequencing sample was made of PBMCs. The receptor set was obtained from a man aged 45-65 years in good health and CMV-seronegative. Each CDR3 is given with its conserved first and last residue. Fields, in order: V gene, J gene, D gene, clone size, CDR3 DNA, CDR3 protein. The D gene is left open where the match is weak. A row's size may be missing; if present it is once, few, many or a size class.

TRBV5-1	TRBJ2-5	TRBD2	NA	TGCGCCAGCAGCCGAAGCGGGGGGGCGCCCGAGACCCAGTACTTC	CASSRSGGAPETQYF
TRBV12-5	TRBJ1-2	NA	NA	TGTGCTAGTGGTTTGGGTGGGGGGGTCCGCTATGGCTACACCTTC	CASGLGGGVRYGYTF
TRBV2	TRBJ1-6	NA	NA	TGTGCCAGCAGTGTAAGACCTGAGGATTCACCCCTCCACTTT	CASSVRPEDSPLHF
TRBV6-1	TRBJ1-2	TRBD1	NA	TGTGCCAGCCGATGGACAGGGAACTATGGCTACGCCTTC	CASRWTGNYGYAF
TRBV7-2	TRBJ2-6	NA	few	TGTGCCAGCAGCTTTGACACCTCTGGGGCCAACGTCCTGACTTTC	CASSFDTSGANVLTF
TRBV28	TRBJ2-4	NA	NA	TGTGCCAGCAGTTTATCTAGTTTACTAGCCAAAAACATTCAGTACTTC	CASSLSSLLAKNIQYF
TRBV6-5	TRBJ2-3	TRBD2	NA	TGTGCCAGCAGCGACGGGGGGACAGATACGCAGTATTTT	CASSDGGTDTQYF
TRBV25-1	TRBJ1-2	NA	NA	TGTGCCAGCAGTGAAAGCGGAAGAACGAACTATGGCTACACCTTC	CASSESGRTNYGYTF
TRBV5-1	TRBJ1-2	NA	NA	TGCGCCAGCAGCTTGGAAGGGCAGGGAGGAGGCTACACCTTC	CASSLEGQGGGYTF
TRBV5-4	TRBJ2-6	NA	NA	TGTGCCAGCAGCCCTGCCACATCCAGGTCTGGGGCCAACGTCCTGACTTTC	CASSPATSRSGANVLTF
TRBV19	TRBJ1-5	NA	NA	TGTGCCAGTAGTTTTCGGATGTCAGGGTTCTCTAATCAGCCCCAGCATTTT	CASSFRMSGFSNQPQHF